The clone carrying this T cell receptor (beta chain) was detected only a few times. Antigen specificity is unknown. TCR cDNA received a 3' ligated oligonucleotide that carried a UMI. Reverse transcription used DNase-treated unsorted total RNA, aiming for roughly 1 to 1000 ng. This record belongs to a study of naive and memory T cell subsets. Study findings and constraints: This RNA-based method may be sensitive to activation-related transcript changes.

The CDR3 has 11 residues. V was trimmed by 4 bases and J by 1 base, leaving 4 bases between them. Germline V gene data show CDR1 as SQVTM and CDR2 as ANQGSEA. The SP2 primer and nested alpha and beta constant region primers amplified ligated cDNA in four rounds. For blood and skin samples, reverse transcription used TCR alpha and beta constant primers. TCRdb reanalysed the 5' RACE reads using MiXCR and keeps one entry per CDR3 protein. This table holds some 60,000 distinct CDR3 sequences, 8% found once. This TCR came from a female donor in good health. The rearrangement joins TRBV29-1 to TRBJ1-1; D not certain. CDR3 protein: CSVVGNTEAFF. CDR3 in DNA: TGCAGCGTTGTTGGGAACACTGAAGCTTTCTTT.